This TCR beta chain was captured by sequencing in a study of cytomegalovirus exposure and HLA in healthy donors. All the people who gave samples were healthy bone marrow donors. Details on this clone: Its specificity is not known.

Findings and caveats of the study: Roughly uniform depth of sequencing across donors was assumed in presence/absence analyses. In a later analysis, compared with equally common non-associated chains, HLA-associated beta chains were more expanded. The productive fraction for most TCR beta V segments was about 90% or about 30% in an earlier analysis.

Primers included in the PCR were 60 Vbeta and 13 Jbeta primers. Sequenced by immunoSEQ multiplex PCR; TCRdb stores in-frame clones only, minus some. The repertoire holds 140,000 or so clones, with 80% to 85% as singletons. Germline V lookup: CDR1 SGHVS, CDR2 FNYEAQ. V gave up 6 bases and J gave up 2 bases, with 10 bases separating them. The CDR3 spans 13 residues. This chain joins TRBV7-6 and TRBJ1-1; weak D call: TRBD1 (5 bases). The source is a woman between 25 and 40 years old in good health and CMV-seronegative. Source material: PBMCs. DNA for the CDR3: TGTGCCAGCAGACGCACAGGTAACACTGAAGCTTTCTTT. Translation: CASRRTGNTEAFF. Supplemented by reference TRBV7-6 and TRBJ1-1, the full variable domain reads GAGVSQSPRYKVTKRGQDVALRCDPISGHVSLYWYRQALGQGPEFLTYFNYEAQQDKSGLPNDRFSAERPEGSISTLTIQRTEQRDSAMYRCASRRTGNTEAFFGQGTRLTVV.